Each of the 10 T cell receptor beta chains below was sequenced from the same sample in a study of identifying expanded T cells in peripheral blood. Method: immunoSEQ multiplex PCR; TCRdb's copy keeps in-frame clones and lacks some. The data contain roughly 63,000 clones, roughly four fifths of them singletons. The sample comprised blood. The receptors shown here come from a person aged 18 to 75 in good health.

This clone came up a few times. The rearrangement links TRBV15 to TRBJ2-3, with 8 bases aligning to TRBD2. Germline CDR1 LNHNV, CDR2 YYDKDF (reference sequence). This CDR3 contains 14 residues. Unmatched junction bases numbered 8, after V lost 8 bases and J lost 4 bases. The CDR3 DNA reads TGTGCCACCCGAGAGCGGGAGCTCTCAGATACGCAGTATTTT. It specifies CATRERELSDTQYF.

This clone has just one count. The V gene is TRBV2, the J gene TRBJ2-1; 11 bases are a match to TRBD1. Unmatched junction bases numbered 3, after V lost 4 bases and J lost 4 bases. This CDR3 spans 15 amino acids. Germline V gene sequence: CDR1 SNHLY, CDR2 FYNNEI. DNA for the CDR3: TGTGCCAGCAGTGCGGGACAGGGGGGTTACAATGAGCAGTTCTTC. Its protein product is CASSAGQGGYNEQFF.

The chain carries TRBV27 and TRBJ2-2; the match to TRBD1 covers 9 bases. CDR3 length: 14 residues. V lost 7 bases and J lost 2; bases outside the gene matches: 2. Germline loops: CDR1 MNHEY, CDR2 SMNVEV (reference sequence). CDR3 DNA sequence: TGTGCCAGCACGGGACAGGGTAACACCGGGGAGCTGTTTTTT. As protein: CASTGQGNTGELFF.

The chain joins TRBV2 to TRBJ1-4; tentatively, D is TRBD1 (6 bases). Germline CDR1 SNHLY, CDR2 FYNNEI. The V gene lost 2 bases and the J gene lost 10 bases, with 17 bases spanning the gap. CDR3 length: 15 amino acids. CDR3 DNA sequence: TGTGCCAGCAGTGAATTAAGGGGGGGTCCGGCAAAACTGTTTTTT. Residues: CASSELRGGPAKLFF.

The V and J genes are TRBV5-1 and TRBJ2-7; no definite D call. V was shortened by 2 bases and J by 5 bases, with 14 bases between the two germline ends. This CDR3 comprises 14 residues. CDR1 and CDR2 from the germline V gene are SGHRS and YFSETQ. The CDR3 region has the DNA TGCGCCAGCAGCTTAACAGCCAAAGGGCACGAGCAGTACTTC. Protein product: CASSLTAKGHEQYF.

The chain is built from TRBV15 and TRBJ2-5; 8 nucleotides line up with TRBD2. The CDR3 length is 15 residues. With V trimmed by 0 bases and J by 9 bases, 9 bases remained unmatched. From germline, CDR1 is LNHNV and CDR2 YYDKDF (reference sequence). This CDR3 is CATSRDLGTRDAQYF. The DNA of the CDR3 is TGTGCCACCAGCAGAGATCTGGGGACTAGAGACGCCCAGTACTTC.

This chain joins TRBV18 and TRBJ2-5; D may be TRBD1 (5 bases). Trimming stripped 1 base from V and 5 bases from J, with 11 bases between. This CDR3 spans 14 amino acids. CDR1 is KGHSH and CDR2 is LQKENI in the germline V gene. The CDR3 is CASSPQQGLETQYF. The CDR3 region has the DNA TGTGCCAGCTCACCACAGCAGGGTCTGGAGACCCAGTACTTC.

The chain uses TRBV5-6 and TRBJ1-1; D might be TRBD1 (5 bases). The CDR3 loop spans 16 amino acids. V shed 4 bases and J shed 7 bases, with 23 bases lying between them. CDR1 SGHDT and CDR2 YYEEEE come from the germline V gene. This CDR3 is CASSIYFRVVGDEAFF. The CDR3 nucleotides are TGTGCCAGCAGCATATACTTCAGGGTGGTGGGCGATGAAGCTTTCTTT.

V gene TRBV14 combines with J gene TRBJ2-3; weak D call: TRBD2 (5 bases). The V end was cut by 7 bases, the J end by 6 bases, with 14 bases between. CDR3 length equals 13 residues. From germline, CDR1 is SGHDN and CDR2 FVKESK. CDR3 sequence reads: CASNGGNGDTQYF. Written as DNA, the CDR3 is TGTGCCAGCAATGGAGGAAACGGGGATACGCAGTATTTT.

The chain is built from TRBV7-9 and TRBJ1-1; D is unclear. V was cut by 8 bases and J by 2 bases, with 18 bases left in between. The CDR3 runs 15 residues. CDR1 is SEHNR, CDR2 FQNEAQ, per germline (reference sequence). The CDR3 bases are TGTGCCAGCCTTCGTTCCTCGGCAGCCAACACTGAAGCTTTCTTT. This encodes CASLRSSAANTEAFF.